The clone carrying this TCR beta chain appeared once. Its target is not known. The J segment lost 3 bases and the V segment lost 3 bases, leaving 7 bases of the junction unmatched. In germline, CDR1 is MGHRA, CDR2 YSYEKL. The CDR3 covers 18 residues. This specimen belongs to a study of cytomegalovirus exposure and HLA in healthy donors. Broader study findings: Association of approximately 18,000 TCR beta sequences with HLA alleles was found at 0.05 false discovery rate in a later analysis. Only CMV serostatus was available as immune exposure information.

A multiplex PCR was run with 60 Vbeta primers and 13 Jbeta primers. Profiling relied on immunoSEQ multiplex PCR, and the TCRdb table lists in-frame clones only, not all of them. The repertoire holds just under 80,000 clones, with 78% as singletons. What was sequenced was PBMCs. This clonotype was sampled from a man aged 35-49 years in good health and CMV-seronegative. J is TRBJ2-6 and V is TRBV4-1; 11 bases match TRBD1. CDR3 loop: CASSHFGQGAGGANVLTF. The CDR3 DNA is TGCGCCAGCAGCCATTTCGGACAGGGGGCGGGTGGGGCCAACGTCCTGACTTTC.